The 29 T cell receptor beta chains given below trace back to one sample, sequenced in a study of blood T cell repertoires in COVID-19. Libraries were prepared by immunoSEQ multiplex PCR; TCRdb keeps only in-frame clonotypes and omits some of them. The table lists more than 200,000 clones, 80% to 85% of them singletons, with around 8% in the top ten. Material for sequencing was peripheral blood. Every receptor here comes from a woman of 80 years or more with COVID-19, enrolled during active disease.

V gene TRBV3-1 (or the pseudogene TRBV3-2) combines with J gene TRBJ2-5; no clear D. This CDR3 has 14 residues. The germline V gene encodes CDR1 LGHDT and CDR2 YNNKEL (reference sequence). With 1 base removed from V and 5 bases from J, the gap between germline ends came to 11 bases. The CDR3: CASSQGWQAETQYF. The CDR3 nucleotides read TGTGCCAGCAGCCAAGGGTGGCAGGCCGAGACCCAGTACTTC.

CDR3 amino acids: CASSHRQDPGELFF. CDR3 bases: TGTGCCAGCAGCCATCGTCAGGATCCCGGGGAGCTGTTTTTT. This chain links TRBV3-1 (or the pseudogene TRBV3-2) with TRBJ2-2; D is unresolved. Germline V gene sequence: CDR1 LGHDT, CDR2 YNNKEL (reference sequence). The CDR3 loop spans 14 amino acids. The germline V and J ends were trimmed by 3 bases and 6 bases, with 11 bases remaining between them.

The chain couples TRBV24-1 to TRBJ2-1; the match to TRBD2 covers 11 bases. The germline V gene has CDR1 KGHDR and CDR2 SFDVKD. The length of the CDR3 is 17 residues. Germline trimming cut 3 bases from V and 11 bases from J; bases unmatched to any gene: 14. As DNA, the CDR3 is TGTGCCACCAGTGATCCCCCTCTAGCGGGAGGAAGCCTTAAGCAGTTCTTC. This translates into CATSDPPLAGGSLKQFF.

The rearrangement joins TRBV3-1 (or the pseudogene TRBV3-2) to TRBJ2-1; TRBD2 matches at 8 bases. J was trimmed by 10 bases and V by 8 bases; bases with no gene match: 7. The CDR3 has 12 amino acids. CDR1 is LGHDT and CDR2 is YNNKEL in the germline V gene (reference sequence). The chain's CDR3 is CASQPGGAEQFF. CDR3 DNA sequence: TGTGCCAGCCAACCCGGGGGGGCCGAGCAGTTCTTC.

The genes are TRBV7-2 and TRBJ1-3; D gene uncertain. This CDR3 contains 14 residues. V lost 1 base to trimming and J lost 2 bases, with 6 bases between them. CDR1 is SGHTA and CDR2 is FQGNSA in the germline V gene. Here the CDR3 DNA reads TGTGCCAGCAGCTTAGGAGGGACTGGAAACACCATATATTTT. It yields the protein CASSLGGTGNTIYF.

V is TRBV7-9 and J is TRBJ2-5; 13 positions agree with TRBD2. The CDR3 runs to 15 residues. The germline V gene has CDR1 SEHNR and CDR2 FQNEAQ (reference sequence). V lost 9 bases to trimming and J lost 4 bases; unmatched junction nucleotides: 8. CDR3: CASLRTSGGSETQYF. The DNA for the CDR3 is TGTGCCAGTCTTCGGACTAGCGGGGGCTCAGAGACCCAGTACTTC.

The chain combines TRBV28 with TRBJ1-5; D perhaps matches TRBD1 (5 bases). This CDR3 has 14 residues. Germline V gives CDR1 MDHEN, CDR2 SYDVKM. V dropped 2 bases and J dropped 8 bases, with 13 bases sitting between them. CDR3 protein: CASSLDQGSKPQHF. CDR3 DNA: TGTGCCAGCAGTTTAGATCAGGGATCCAAGCCCCAGCATTTT.

The chain couples TRBV19 to TRBJ1-5; 7 positions match TRBD1. Trimming took 3 bases from V and 3 from J; bases not matched to a gene: 17. CDR3 length equals 19 residues. Germline loops: CDR1 LNHDA, CDR2 SQIVND (reference sequence). For the CDR3, the DNA is TGTGCCAGTAGTATTTCAGCGACCGGGACAGCCGGGATCAATCAGCCCCAGCATTTT. This encodes CASSISATGTAGINQPQHF.

This chain joins TRBV19 and TRBJ1-2; 9 bases are shared with TRBD1. The CDR3 consists of 13 residues. Germline V CDR1 and CDR2: LNHDA, SQIVND (reference sequence). Trimming cost V 3 bases and J 8 bases; bases outside gene matches: 4. The CDR3 region has the DNA TGTGCCAGTAGTATTCGGGACAGGGAGGGCTACACCTTC. Its protein product is CASSIRDREGYTF.

This clone appeared once. The chain uses TRBV6-1 and TRBJ1-2; 7 positions match TRBD1. The germline V gene encodes CDR1 MNHNS and CDR2 SASEGT. V dropped 7 bases and J dropped 4; count of bases not matched to a gene: 9. The CDR3 sequence is 14 residues long. The CDR3 DNA reads as TGTGCCAGCAAGGGGGCACAGGGAAGCTATGGCTACACCTTC. This encodes CASKGAQGSYGYTF.

This rearrangement joins TRBV18 to TRBJ1-5, with D tentatively TRBD1 (6 bases). Trimming removed 4 bases from V and 3 bases from J, with 7 bases in between. The CDR3 has 13 amino acids. From germline, CDR1 is KGHSH and CDR2 LQKENI. The CDR3 DNA reads TGTGCCAGCTCACGACAGGACAATCAGCCCCAGCATTTT. This gives the protein CASSRQDNQPQHF.

This clone was counted a few times. The chain joins TRBV28 to TRBJ1-1; D perhaps matches TRBD1 (5 bases). The CDR3 has 18 residues. Germline CDR1 and CDR2: MDHEN and SYDVKM. Trimming took off 3 bases at V and 1 base at J, with 21 bases between the two ends. The CDR3 bases are TGTGCCAGCAGTTTCGACAGTCATACTGAAGCCCCGAACACTGAAGCTTTCTTT. Translated: CASSFDSHTEAPNTEAFF.

The chain couples TRBV14 to TRBJ2-1; 13 nucleotides agree with TRBD2. V gave up 4 bases and J gave up 10 bases; unmatched junction bases: 7. Germline CDR1 and CDR2: SGHDN and FVKESK. The CDR3 totals 15 residues. CDR3 in amino acids: CASSLLGTSGIEQFF. CDR3 sequence (DNA): TGTGCCAGCAGCCTCCTCGGGACTAGCGGGATCGAGCAGTTCTTC.

This clone was counted only a few times. The chain links TRBV7-2 to TRBJ1-2, with 7 positions matching TRBD1. The CDR3 contains 16 residues. Germline V lookup: CDR1 SGHTA, CDR2 FQGNSA. V gave up 3 bases and J gave up 6 bases; unmatched junction bases: 13. CDR3 nucleotide sequence: TGTGCCAGCAGCTTGGAGAGACAGGGAGGTGGGCATGGCTACACCTTC. Translating it yields CASSLERQGGGHGYTF.

This chain links TRBV5-1 with TRBJ2-7, with 9 bases that match TRBD1. Unmatched junction bases numbered 7, after V lost 5 bases and J lost 4 bases. The V gene's germline CDR1 is SGHRS and CDR2 YFSETQ. The CDR3 has 14 amino acids. The CDR3 sequence: CASSQTGQGYEQYF. CDR3 bases: TGCGCCAGCAGTCAGACGGGACAGGGTTACGAGCAGTACTTC.

The chain links TRBV6-2 or TRBV6-3 to TRBJ2-7, with 8 nucleotides matching TRBD1. CDR3 size: 14 residues. CDR1 and CDR2 from the germline V gene are MNHEY and SVGEGT. Trimming cost V 5 bases and J 2 bases; bases outside gene matches: 5. The CDR3 here is CASSLPTGAYEQYF. In DNA form, the CDR3 reads TGTGCCAGCAGTCTACCGACAGGGGCCTACGAGCAGTACTTC.

This chain joins TRBV6-5 and TRBJ1-1, with a tentative D call TRBD1 (6 bases). The V and J ends lost 0 bases and 5 bases respectively, with 7 bases between them. This CDR3 has 13 residues. Germline assignment: CDR1 MNHEY and CDR2 SVGAGI. CDR3 region: CASSYSDRTEAFF. The CDR3 nucleotides are TGTGCCAGCAGTTACTCCGACAGGACTGAAGCTTTCTTT.

The chain carries TRBV28 and TRBJ1-2, with 7 bases identical to TRBD1. Germline CDR1 and CDR2: MDHEN and SYDVKM. The CDR3 has 13 amino acids. The V segment lost 4 bases and the J segment 4 bases; nucleotides outside the gene matches: 3. In DNA, the CDR3 is TGTGCCAGCAGTTCGGGACAGCCCTATGGCTACACCTTC. This translates into CASSSGQPYGYTF.

The CDR3 nucleotides are TGTGCCAGCAGCTTATACGGGATCGATGAGCAGTTCTTC. Its protein is CASSLYGIDEQFF. The V gene is TRBV7-2, the J gene TRBJ2-1; tentatively, D is TRBD2 (5 bases). Per germline, CDR1 SGHTA and CDR2 FQGNSA. The CDR3 is 13 residues long. Between the trimmed V and J ends, which lost 2 bases and 8 bases, there was a span of 10 bases.

The J gene is TRBJ2-5, the V gene TRBV30; D is undetermined. Germline V gene sequence: CDR1 GTSNPN, CDR2 SVGIG (reference sequence). V lost 0 bases to trimming and J lost 2 bases, with 10 bases between them. The CDR3 runs to 14 residues. CDR3 sequence: CAWSVLSAQETQYF. In nucleotides, the CDR3 is TGTGCCTGGAGTGTACTCTCTGCGCAAGAGACCCAGTACTTC.

This sequence joins TRBV6-6 and TRBJ1-3; the D is unclear. The CDR3 runs to 16 residues. The germline V gene encodes CDR1 MNHNY and CDR2 SVGAGI (reference sequence). The V end was cut by 2 bases, the J end by 0 bases, with 11 bases between. In nucleotides, the CDR3 is TGTGCCAGCAGTTACGGAGGGCAGTTCTCTGGAAACACCATATATTTT. Residues: CASSYGGQFSGNTIYF.

CDR3 nucleotide sequence: TGTGCCAGCAGTTTACTATCGGCCAACGTCCTGACTTTC. Translation: CASSLLSANVLTF. The chain carries TRBV27 and TRBJ2-6; D unresolved. The V end lost 2 bases, the J end lost 6 bases, and 5 bases lay between the germline ends. CDR1 MNHEY and CDR2 SMNVEV come from the germline V gene (reference sequence). This CDR3 is built from 13 residues. The full variable domain, with the rest looked up from reference TRBV27 and TRBJ2-6, is EAQVTQNPRYLITVTGKKLTVTCSQNMNHEYMSWYRQDPGLGLRQIYYSMNVEVTDKGDVPEGYKVSRKEKRNFPLILESPSPNQTSLYFCASSLLSANVLTFGAGSRLTVL.

CDR3 nucleotides: TGTGCCAGCAGTTTATGGGGGTTTGGGGGGATGAACACTGAAGCTTTCTTT. This sequence encodes CASSLWGFGGMNTEAFF. This chain uses TRBV28 with TRBJ1-1, with D tentatively TRBD1 (5 bases). Germline values: CDR1 MDHEN, CDR2 SYDVKM. There are 17 residues in the CDR3. V lost 0 bases and J lost 0, with 14 bases in between. The full variable domain, completed using reference TRBV28 and TRBJ1-1, is DVKVTQSSRYLVKRTGEKVFLECVQDMDHENMFWYRQDPGLGLRLIYFSYDVKMKEKGDIPEGYSVSREKKERFSLILESASTNQTSMYLCASSLWGFGGMNTEAFFGQGTRLTVV.

The chain couples TRBV19 to TRBJ1-4, with D uncertain. V was pared by 3 bases and J by 3 bases, with 8 bases between. The CDR3 is 14 amino acids. The V gene's germline CDR1 is LNHDA and CDR2 SQIVND (reference sequence). DNA of the CDR3: TGTGCCAGTAGTATTTTCGGGGCTAATGAAAAACTGTTTTTT. It encodes CASSIFGANEKLFF.

This clone was detected once. The chain uses TRBV5-1 and TRBJ2-1, with a tentative D call TRBD2 (6 bases). The CDR3 runs to 15 residues. Trimming pared 2 bases from V and 1 base from J, leaving 10 bases between. CDR1 is SGHRS and CDR2 is YFSETQ in the germline V gene. CDR3 DNA sequence: TGCGCCAGCAGCTTCGGGGGATTATCCTACAATGAGCAGTTCTTC. Translation gives CASSFGGLSYNEQFF.

The chain joins TRBV19 to TRBJ2-6, with no clear D. Trimming removed 5 bases at V and 0 bases at J, with 8 bases between. This CDR3 is built from 15 residues. Germline V CDR1 and CDR2: LNHDA, SQIVND (reference sequence). CDR3 nucleotides: TGTGCCAGTAGTTTCGCAGGCTCTGGGGCCAACGTCCTGACTTTC. Amino acids: CASSFAGSGANVLTF.

As for this clone: Being one base from a much bigger clone, this may be a read error. The V gene is TRBV7-9, the J gene TRBJ2-1, with 7 bases that match TRBD1. The CDR3 is made up of 15 amino acids. Germline V CDR1 and CDR2: SEHNR, FQNEAQ (reference sequence). The ends lost 3 bases at V and 0 bases at J; junction bases unmatched: 2. The CDR3 loop is CASSLTGSSYNEQFF. The DNA of the CDR3 is TGTGCCAGCAGCTTGACAGGGAGCTCCTACAATGAGCAGTTCTTC.

This chain connects TRBV7-9 to TRBJ1-4; D is perhaps TRBD1 (5 bases). The V and J ends lost 5 bases and 2 bases respectively, with 9 bases between them. The CDR3 has 14 residues. CDR1 is SEHNR and CDR2 is FQNEAQ in the germline V gene (reference sequence). This chain's CDR3 is CASSPGLTNEKLFF. Written as DNA, the CDR3 is TGTGCCAGCAGCCCGGGACTGACTAATGAAAAACTGTTTTTT.

The rearrangement links TRBV6-6 to TRBJ2-7; weak D call: TRBD1 (7 bases). Trimming cost V 7 bases and J 0 bases, with 16 bases left between them. CDR3 length equals 15 residues. Germline CDR1 is MNHNY and CDR2 is SVGAGI (reference sequence). As DNA, the CDR3 is TGTGCCAGCACCTCCGCGGGACAGATCTCCTACGAGCAGTACTTC. Translation gives CASTSAGQISYEQYF.